This T cell receptor beta chain was captured in a study of blood T cell repertoires in COVID-19. This clone came up once. Some clones are missing from TCRdb's copy, which holds only in-frame ones; the method was immunoSEQ multiplex PCR. The sample holds approximately 200,000 clones, around 87% seen once. This receptor was obtained from a woman aged 25 to 45 with active or convalescent COVID-19. The sample was peripheral blood.

CDR3 in DNA: TGTGCCAGCAGTAATGAGGTCGGAAACACCATATATTTT. It translates to CASSNEVGNTIYF. The rearrangement joins TRBV2 to TRBJ1-3; D is ambiguous. The CDR3 is 13 residues long. Germline V lookup: CDR1 SNHLY, CDR2 FYNNEI. With 5 bases removed from V and 4 bases from J, the gap between germline ends came to 9 bases. Using reference TRBV2 and TRBJ1-3 for the parts outside the CDR3, the full variable domain is EPEVTQTPSHQVTQMGQEVILRCVPISNHLYFYWYRQILGQKVEFLVSFYNNEISEKSEIFDDQFSVERPDGSNFTLKIRSTKLEDSAMYFCASSNEVGNTIYFGEGSWLTVV.